Here is one TCR beta chain with its context. These data belong to a study of blood T cell repertoires in COVID-19. Across the study: From T cells, B-cell-depleted T cells, or PBMCs came the material, which was cDNA or gDNA.

Repertoires were generated with immunoSEQ multiplex PCR, while TCRdb's copy carries only in-frame clones and drops some. The sample contains 120,000 to 150,000 clones, 70% to 85% of which appear only once. Sample: peripheral blood. The TCR comes from a woman of 80 years or more in a cohort sampled during active or convalescent COVID-19.

In DNA, the CDR3 is TGTGCCAGCAGCAAGACAGGAATGCAAGAGACCCAGTACTTC. It yields the protein CASSKTGMQETQYF. The rearrangement links TRBV5-5 to TRBJ2-5; D might be TRBD1 (6 bases). Looked up from germline, CDR1 is SGHKS and CDR2 is YYEKEE (reference sequence). This CDR3 comprises 14 residues. The V and J ends lost 4 bases and 2 bases respectively, with 12 bases between them.